The 27 T cell receptor beta chains in this list originate from one sample, sequenced in a study of shared clonotypes between healthy human individuals (dated by TCRdb to the early 2020s). To prepare the library, the immunoSEQ multiplex PCR assay was applied. As stored in TCRdb, this immuneACCESS dataset retains in-frame rearrangements with V and J assigned. A fraction of the clones does not appear; measured against another copy, unresolved V genes explain less than half of the discrepancy, and the remainder lacks a known reason. This sample has some 2,500,000 clones in its table, and around 93% of those were observed once. The ten largest clones represent approximately 0.39% of the sample. The source material was naive CD4+ T cells from PBMCs. The sample's cell subset or site, from its label and the paper: CD45RA+ positively selected. The receptor source for this set is a man aged 18 to 35 in good health. Some clones in this sample may be carry-over from other donors' samples.

This chain uses TRBV5-6 with TRBJ1-1, with D uncertain. CDR3 length: 14 amino acids. V shed 0 bases and J shed 1 base, with 7 bases lying between them. Per the germline V gene, CDR1 is SGHDT and CDR2 is YYEEEE. CDR3 protein: CASSLEVSNTEAFF. CDR3 DNA: TGTGCCAGCAGCTTGGAGGTTTCGAACACTGAAGCTTTCTTT.

In the case of this clone: This CDR3 is also generated by other DNA sequences in the sample. The chain recombines TRBV9 with TRBJ2-7, with 9 nucleotides matching TRBD1. CDR3 length equals 14 residues. V was pared by 0 bases and J by 3 bases, with 1 base of the junction left unmatched. Germline CDR1 reads SGDLS; CDR2 reads YYNGEE. This chain's CDR3 is CASSVGQGGYEQYF. The CDR3 DNA sequence: TGTGCCAGCAGCGTAGGACAGGGGGGCTACGAGCAGTACTTC.

The J gene is TRBJ2-5, the V gene TRBV5-1; TRBD1 matches at 8 bases. The length of the CDR3 is 14 residues. Germline assignment: CDR1 SGHRS and CDR2 YFSETQ. Trimming at V came to 4 bases and at J to 6 bases, leaving 8 bases not matched to a gene. The CDR3 DNA is TGCGCCAGCAGCCCGCCAGGACAGGGAAAGACCCAGTACTTC. Translated: CASSPPGQGKTQYF.

The chain uses TRBV7-2 and TRBJ2-5; possibly TRBD1 for D (6 bases). CDR1 and CDR2 from the germline V gene are SGHTA and FQGNSA. The CDR3 has 13 residues. The V gene lost 3 bases and the J gene lost 4 bases, with 9 bases spanning the gap. CDR3 residues: CASSFPRGETQYF. As DNA, the CDR3 is TGTGCCAGCAGCTTTCCCAGGGGAGAGACCCAGTACTTC. Together with reference TRBV7-2 and TRBJ2-5, the CDR3 gives the full variable domain: GAGVSQSPSNKVTEKGKDVELRCDPISGHTALYWYRQSLGQGLEFLIYFQGNSAPDKSGLPSDRFSAERTGGSVSTLTIQRTQQEDSAVYLCASSFPRGETQYFGPGTRLLVL.

This chain joins TRBV9 and TRBJ2-3; D gene uncertain. Trimming shortened V by 4 bases and J by 2 bases, and 5 bases separated the two germline ends. The germline gives CDR1 SGDLS, CDR2 YYNGEE. The CDR3 totals 12 residues. CDR3 residues: CASSSYTDTQYF. Written as DNA, the CDR3 is TGTGCCAGCAGCAGTTACACAGATACGCAGTATTTT.

As to this clone: Different DNA sequences within this sample yield the same CDR3. This chain joins TRBV9 and TRBJ1-1, with TRBD1 matching 9 bases. The CDR3 loop spans 15 amino acids. The junction had 3 bases not matched to a gene; V was cut back by 0 bases and J by 3 bases. Germline V gives CDR1 SGDLS, CDR2 YYNGEE. The CDR3 DNA sequence: TGTGCCAGCAGCGTAGGAGGACAGGGGTACACTGAAGCTTTCTTT. As protein: CASSVGGQGYTEAFF.

This chain links TRBV7-9 with TRBJ2-5, with D maybe TRBD2 (6 bases). Germline CDR1 reads SEHNR; CDR2 reads FQNEAQ (reference sequence). The CDR3 is 14 amino acids. The V end was cut by 10 bases, the J end by 4 bases, with 19 bases between. The CDR3 spells CATNSGGRGETQYF. The CDR3 nucleotides are TGTGCCACCAATAGTGGAGGGAGAGGAGAGACCCAGTACTTC.

The CDR3 protein is CASATFSGANVLTF. In DNA form, the CDR3 reads TGTGCCAGTGCGACGTTCTCTGGGGCCAACGTCCTGACTTTC. V usage is TRBV7-3 and J usage is TRBJ2-6, with unresolved D. The V end lost 9 bases, the J end lost 0 bases, and 9 bases lay between the germline ends. Germline-derived CDR1 and CDR2 are SGHTA and FQGTGA. CDR3 length: 14 amino acids. The full variable domain, in which reference TRBV7-3 and TRBJ2-6 provide the parts outside the CDR3, is GAGVSQTPSNKVTEKGKYVELRCDPISGHTALYWYRQSLGQGPEFLIYFQGTGAADDSGLPNDRFFAVRPEGSVSTLKIQRTERGDSAVYLCASATFSGANVLTFGAGSRLTVL.

The chain joins TRBV7-6 to TRBJ2-5, with 11 nucleotides matching TRBD2. Germline trimming cut 4 bases from V and 4 bases from J; bases unmatched to any gene: 2. Germline assignment: CDR1 SGHVS and CDR2 FNYEAQ. The CDR3 is 14 amino acids. As DNA, the CDR3 is TGTGCCAGCAGCTCACTAGCGGGAGCAGAGACCCAGTACTTC. Translating it yields CASSSLAGAETQYF. Filled out from reference TRBV7-6 and TRBJ2-5, the complete variable domain reads GAGVSQSPRYKVTKRGQDVALRCDPISGHVSLYWYRQALGQGPEFLTYFNYEAQQDKSGLPNDRFSAERPEGSISTLTIQRTEQRDSAMYRCASSSLAGAETQYFGPGTRLLVL.

In DNA, the CDR3 is TGTGCCAGCAGCCAGCAACCGGGACAGGGCTCCTACGAGCAGTACTTC. Its translation is CASSQQPGQGSYEQYF. The chain links TRBV14 to TRBJ2-7; 9 bases fit TRBD1. Trimming took 3 bases from V and 0 from J; bases not matched to a gene: 6. This CDR3 spans 16 amino acids. From germline, CDR1 is SGHDN and CDR2 FVKESK.

Worth noting for this clone: Other DNA sequences in this sample translate to the same CDR3. The chain combines TRBV6-6 with TRBJ1-1, with 7 bases that match TRBD1. Germline loops: CDR1 MNHNY, CDR2 SVGAGI (reference sequence). Unmatched junction bases numbered 2, after V lost 6 bases and J lost 1 base. The CDR3 consists of 13 residues. CDR3 region: CASSRQGNTEAFF. In DNA form, the CDR3 reads TGTGCCAGCAGCAGACAGGGGAACACTGAAGCTTTCTTT.

This clone appeared a few times. The sample has other DNA sequences that encode this CDR3 too. The chain combines TRBV30 with TRBJ1-5; D remains ambiguous. There are 13 residues in the CDR3. Between the trimmed V and J ends, which lost 5 bases and 4 bases, there was a span of 12 bases. Germline-derived CDR1 and CDR2 are GTSNPN and SVGIG (reference sequence). DNA for the CDR3: TGTGCCTGGTCAGTGAAAGGTAATCAGCCCCAGCATTTT. Amino acids: CAWSVKGNQPQHF.

CDR3 coding DNA: TGCAGCGTTGTATTGTCAGGGAAGGCCAAAAACATTCAGTACTTC. Translated: CSVVLSGKAKNIQYF. The rearrangement uses TRBV29-1 and TRBJ2-4, with a possible D match to TRBD1 (5 bases). CDR1 SQVTM and CDR2 ANQGSEA come from the germline V gene. V gave up 4 bases and J gave up 1 base, with 14 bases separating them. The length of the CDR3 is 15 residues.

As regards this clone: Different DNA sequences within this sample yield the same CDR3. V gene TRBV27 combines with J gene TRBJ2-7; 7 bases line up with TRBD1. The germline V gene encodes CDR1 MNHEY and CDR2 SMNVEV (reference sequence). The CDR3 is 14 residues long. V dropped 5 bases and J dropped 1; count of bases not matched to a gene: 5. The CDR3 region is CASSLQGLSYEQYF. The CDR3 DNA sequence: TGTGCCAGCAGTCTACAGGGGTTGTCCTACGAGCAGTACTTC.

This rearrangement joins TRBV5-5 to TRBJ1-2; weak D call: TRBD1 (5 bases). CDR3 length equals 15 residues. The V gene's germline CDR1 is SGHKS and CDR2 YYEKEE (reference sequence). The V end was cut by 4 bases, the J end by 11 bases, with 24 bases between. CDR3 loop: CASSLLSTDPAGYTF. The CDR3 bases are TGTGCCAGCAGCCTACTATCGACAGATCCCGCGGGTTACACCTTC. Full variable domain (missing parts from reference TRBV5-5 and TRBJ1-2): DAGVTQSPTHLIKTRGQQVTLRCSPISGHKSVSWYQQVLGQGPQFIFQYYEKEERGRGNFPDRFSARQFPNYSSELNVNALLLGDSALYLCASSLLSTDPAGYTFGSGTRLTVV.

In regard to this clone: Other DNA sequences of this sample code for an identical CDR3. The chain carries TRBV5-1 and TRBJ1-3, with no clear D. The length of the CDR3 is 14 residues. Germline CDR1 SGHRS, CDR2 YFSETQ. Trimming stripped 0 bases from V and 2 bases from J, with 6 bases between. The CDR3 DNA reads as TGCGCCAGCAGCTTGGACGGGACTGGAAACACCATATATTTT. Protein sequence: CASSLDGTGNTIYF. Based on the CDR3 plus reference TRBV5-1 and TRBJ1-3, the full variable domain is KAGVTQTPRYLIKTRGQQVTLSCSPISGHRSVSWYQQTPGQGLQFLFEYFSETQRNKGNFPGRFSGRQFSNSRSEMNVSTLELGDSALYLCASSLDGTGNTIYFGEGSWLTVV.

Turning to this clone: The identical CDR3 is also encoded by other nucleotide sequences in the sample. This chain joins TRBV28 and TRBJ2-3; the D is unclear. This CDR3 has 11 amino acids. Trimming took off 4 bases at V and 6 bases at J, with 5 bases between the two ends. CDR1 is MDHEN, CDR2 SYDVKM, per germline. DNA for the CDR3: TGTGCCAGCAGTTCCGGGGATACGCAGTATTTT. It codes for CASSSGDTQYF. The entire variable domain, with the rest obtained from reference TRBV28 and TRBJ2-3, is as follows: DVKVTQSSRYLVKRTGEKVFLECVQDMDHENMFWYRQDPGLGLRLIYFSYDVKMKEKGDIPEGYSVSREKKERFSLILESASTNQTSMYLCASSSGDTQYFGPGTRLTVL.

The chain links TRBV11-3 to TRBJ2-5; D is tentatively TRBD1 or TRBD2 (6 bases each). Germline CDR1 and CDR2: SGHNT and YENEEA. Trimming removed 2 bases at V and 5 bases at J, with 12 bases between. There are 14 residues in the CDR3. CDR3 residues: CASSLSGGSETQYF. CDR3 nucleotide sequence: TGTGCCAGCAGCTTATCCGGGGGCTCGGAGACCCAGTACTTC.

The J gene is TRBJ1-1, the V gene TRBV25-1; 8 bases align to TRBD1. With V trimmed by 8 bases and J by 0 bases, 8 bases remained unmatched. Per the germline V gene, CDR1 is MGHDK and CDR2 is SYGVNS. The CDR3 is 15 amino acids. Here the CDR3 reads CASSRTGLMNTEAFF. For the CDR3, the DNA is TGTGCCAGCTCCAGGACAGGGCTAATGAACACTGAAGCTTTCTTT.

In its sample, this clone was seen once. The chain has TRBV5-5 and TRBJ1-1, with TRBD1 matching 7 bases. This CDR3 has 14 amino acids. V shed 4 bases and J 5 bases; nucleotides not matched to a gene: 8. Germline lookup yields CDR1 SGHKS and CDR2 YYEKEE (reference sequence). The CDR3 reads CASSQHRGRTEAFF. The CDR3 nucleotides are TGTGCCAGCAGCCAGCACAGGGGTAGAACTGAAGCTTTCTTT. Combining the CDR3 with reference TRBV5-5 and TRBJ1-1 gives the whole variable domain DAGVTQSPTHLIKTRGQQVTLRCSPISGHKSVSWYQQVLGQGPQFIFQYYEKEERGRGNFPDRFSARQFPNYSSELNVNALLLGDSALYLCASSQHRGRTEAFFGQGTRLTVV.

The chain couples TRBV30 to TRBJ1-1; TRBD1 aligns across 11 bases. CDR1 GTSNPN and CDR2 SVGIG come from the germline V gene (reference sequence). This CDR3 has 11 residues. The DNA for the CDR3 is TGTGCTCGGGACAGGGGGGCTGAAGCTTTCTTT. This translates into CARDRGAEAFF.

The chain recombines TRBV5-8 with TRBJ1-2; D unresolved. The CDR3 covers 12 residues. Trimming shortened V by 4 bases and J by 1 base, and 5 bases separated the two germline ends. Per the germline V gene, CDR1 is SGHTS and CDR2 is YDEGEE. The DNA for the CDR3 is TGTGCCAGCAGCGGGGTTAACTATGGCTACACCTTC. As protein: CASSGVNYGYTF.

The CDR3 spells CASSESKGRRNTEAFF. DNA for the CDR3: TGCGCCAGCAGTGAGTCTAAAGGACGGAGGAACACTGAAGCTTTCTTT. The chain carries TRBV10-1 and TRBJ1-1; no definite D call. CDR1 and CDR2 (germline): WNHNN, SYGVQD (reference sequence). This CDR3 region has 16 residues. The germline V and J ends were trimmed by 0 bases and 1 base, with 12 bases remaining between them.

The DNA for the CDR3 is TGCGCCAGCAGCTTTCGTCCAGGGAACACAGATACGCAGTATTTT. It yields the protein CASSFRPGNTDTQYF. V gene TRBV5-1 combines with J gene TRBJ2-3; tentatively, D is TRBD1 (5 bases). The germline V gene encodes CDR1 SGHRS and CDR2 YFSETQ. This CDR3 has 15 amino acids. V lost 2 bases and J lost 2, with 12 bases in between.

Worth noting for this clone: At one end the junction does not follow the germline gene, possibly because of a read error. The rearrangement links TRBV5-6 to TRBJ2-2, with D perhaps matching TRBD2 (6 bases). Germline loops: CDR1 SGHDT, CDR2 YYEEEE. The length of the CDR3 is 14 residues. CDR3 nucleotide sequence: TGTGCCAGCAGCCCGGGACTGAACAGCGGGGAGCTGTTTTTT. Translated: CASSPGLNSGELFF.

This chain connects TRBV7-2 to TRBJ1-2, with a weak D call TRBD1 (5 bases). V lost 2 bases to trimming and J lost 4 bases, with 11 bases between them. CDR1 SGHTA and CDR2 FQGNSA come from the germline V gene. CDR3 length: 14 amino acids. The CDR3 reads CASSLRRDFYGYTF. The CDR3 DNA follows: TGTGCCAGCAGCTTAAGGAGGGACTTCTATGGCTACACCTTC.

There are a few counts of this clone. CDR3 bases: TGCGCCAGCAGCTTGGCCTATCTAGCGGGAGTGACCGGGGAGCTGTTTTTT. Protein sequence: CASSLAYLAGVTGELFF. The chain recombines TRBV5-1 with TRBJ2-2, with 10 bases matching TRBD2. Germline loops: CDR1 SGHRS, CDR2 YFSETQ. J gave up 5 bases and V 0 bases, and 7 bases lay outside the gene matches. The CDR3 length is 17 residues.